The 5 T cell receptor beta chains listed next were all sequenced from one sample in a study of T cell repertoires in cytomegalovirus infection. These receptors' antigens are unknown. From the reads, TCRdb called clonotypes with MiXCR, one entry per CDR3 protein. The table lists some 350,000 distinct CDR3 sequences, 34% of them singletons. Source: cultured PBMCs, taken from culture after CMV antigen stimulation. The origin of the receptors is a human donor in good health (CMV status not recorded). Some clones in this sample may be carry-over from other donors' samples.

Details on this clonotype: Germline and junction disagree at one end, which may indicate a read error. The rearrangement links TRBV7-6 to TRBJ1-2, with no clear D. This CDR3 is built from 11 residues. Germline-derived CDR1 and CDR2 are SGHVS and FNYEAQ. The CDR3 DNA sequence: TGTGCCAGCAGCTCACCCCAGGCACTGGCCTTC. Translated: CASSSPQALAF.

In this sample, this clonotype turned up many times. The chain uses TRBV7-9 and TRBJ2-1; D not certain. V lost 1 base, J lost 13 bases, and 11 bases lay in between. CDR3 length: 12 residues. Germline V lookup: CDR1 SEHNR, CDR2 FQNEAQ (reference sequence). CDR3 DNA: TGTGCCAGCAGCTTAGAACAGCTTCGTCAGTTCTTC. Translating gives CASSLEQLRQFF.

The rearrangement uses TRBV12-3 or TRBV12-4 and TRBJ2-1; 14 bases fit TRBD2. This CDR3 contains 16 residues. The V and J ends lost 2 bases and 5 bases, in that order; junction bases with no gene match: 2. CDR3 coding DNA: TGTGCCAGCAGTTTACGACTAGCGGGAGGGAACAATGAGCAGTTCTTC. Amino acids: CASSLRLAGGNNEQFF.

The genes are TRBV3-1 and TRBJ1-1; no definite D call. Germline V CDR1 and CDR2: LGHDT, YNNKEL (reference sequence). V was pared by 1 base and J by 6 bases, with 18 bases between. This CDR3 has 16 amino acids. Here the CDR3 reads CASSQAYLILIPEAFF. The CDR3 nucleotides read TGTGCCAGCAGCCAAGCGTACCTTATTCTGATACCTGAAGCTTTCTTT.

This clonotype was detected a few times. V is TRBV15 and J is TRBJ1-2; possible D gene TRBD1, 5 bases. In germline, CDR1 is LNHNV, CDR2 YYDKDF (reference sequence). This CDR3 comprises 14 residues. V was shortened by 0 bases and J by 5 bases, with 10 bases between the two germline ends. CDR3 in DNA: TGTGCCACCAGCAGAGAAGACAGCAAATATGGCTACACCTTC. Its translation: CATSREDSKYGYTF.